A single sample gave rise to the 15 T cell receptor beta chains below, sequenced in a study of CD8 T cells in Susac syndrome (dated by TCRdb to between 2019 and 2020). The library relied on the immunoSEQ multiplex PCR assay. RNA was extracted using the RNeasy kit, and roughly 0.45 to 1 microgram was reverse transcribed with random hexamers. TCRdb itself trimmed the public reads at Q25 with fastp, ran MiXCR and retained productive beta chains. Every entry covers one CDR3 protein and lists the most common genes and DNA from its rows. The sample table contains approximately 230,000 distinct CDR3 sequences; only one count was recorded for 93% of them. The top ten clonotypes cover approximately 0.072% of the sample. The sample consisted of CD4+ T cells from PBMCs. The receptors were sampled from a human donor with multiple sclerosis.

The rearrangement links TRBV27 to TRBJ2-7; weak D call: TRBD2 (5 bases). In germline, CDR1 is MNHEY, CDR2 SMNVEV (reference sequence). V lost 7 bases to trimming and J lost 7 bases, with 20 bases between them. The CDR3 is 14 amino acids. This CDR3 is CASTPRGVNREQYF. The CDR3 DNA reads as TGTGCCAGCACCCCACGGGGAGTGAATCGGGAGCAGTACTTC.

The genes are TRBV11-2 and TRBJ2-7; D may correspond to TRBD1 or TRBD2 (6 bases each). CDR1 is SGHAT and CDR2 is FQNNGV in the germline V gene. This CDR3 is built from 15 residues. The V end was cut by 4 bases, the J end by 4 bases, with 17 bases between. Written as DNA, the CDR3 is TGTGCCAGCAGCTATGACATTGGGGGGCATTACGAGCAGTACTTC. Its translation is CASSYDIGGHYEQYF.

This rearrangement joins TRBV7-2 to TRBJ1-3; tentative D call: TRBD1 (5 bases). This CDR3 comprises 15 residues. Per germline, CDR1 SGHTA and CDR2 FQGNSA. Trimming removed 6 bases from V and 0 bases from J, with 12 bases in between. CDR3 DNA: TGTGCCAGCAGTCGTACAGGCGTCTCTGGAAACACCATATATTTT. Protein sequence: CASSRTGVSGNTIYF.

The chain combines TRBV3-1 with TRBJ1-3; no reliable D call. The CDR3 length is 13 residues. V was clipped by 4 bases and J by 7 bases, with 11 bases between them. Germline V lookup: CDR1 LGHDT, CDR2 YNNKEL (reference sequence). The CDR3 DNA follows: TGTGCCAGCAGCCGACGGACGGTGAACACCATATATTTT. Protein: CASSRRTVNTIYF. Combining the CDR3 with reference TRBV3-1 and TRBJ1-3 gives the whole variable domain DTAVSQTPKYLVTQMGNDKSIKCEQNLGHDTMYWYKQDSKKFLKIMFSYNNKELIINETVPNRFSPKSPDKAHLNLHINSLELGDSAVYFCASSRRTVNTIYFGEGSWLTVV.

In DNA, the CDR3 is TGCGCCAGCAGTCAAGAGGCGAGCTCCTACGAGCAGTACTTC. This codes for CASSQEASSYEQYF. The rearrangement joins TRBV23-1 to TRBJ2-7; D gene ambiguous. TRBV23-1 is designated an ORF whose function remains uncertain. The CDR3 is 14 residues long. V lost 2 bases and J lost 0, with 8 bases in between.

The rearrangement links TRBV3-1 to TRBJ1-3; 7 bases are shared with TRBD1. Germline V gene sequence: CDR1 LGHDT, CDR2 YNNKEL (reference sequence). J lost 0 bases, V lost 4 bases, and 12 bases had no gene match. The CDR3 loop spans 18 amino acids. The CDR3: CASSPRDRVFISGNTIYF. The CDR3 DNA is TGTGCCAGCAGCCCACGGGACAGAGTCTTTATCTCTGGAAACACCATATATTTT.

Here the CDR3 reads CASSFGRWVDEQFF. CDR3 nucleotides: TGTGCCAGCAGCTTTGGGCGTTGGGTCGATGAGCAGTTCTTC. This chain joins TRBV11-1 and TRBJ2-1; D unclear. The CDR3 is made up of 14 amino acids. Germline CDR1 is SGHAT and CDR2 is FQDESV (reference sequence). The V end was cut by 3 bases, the J end by 8 bases, with 14 bases between.

The chain combines TRBV3-1 with TRBJ2-5, with D possibly TRBD2 on 6 matching bases. This CDR3 is 13 amino acids long. The V gene's germline CDR1 is LGHDT and CDR2 YNNKEL (reference sequence). V lost 4 bases and J 2 bases, leaving 8 bases between the germline ends. The CDR3 here is CASSRAGQETQYF. As DNA, the CDR3 is TGTGCCAGCAGCCGCGCGGGACAAGAGACCCAGTACTTC.

This clonotype came up once. The chain's CDR3 is CASSSTGLPGNTIYF. In DNA form, the CDR3 reads TGTGCCAGCAGCTCCACAGGGCTGCCTGGAAACACCATATATTTT. V usage is TRBV5-6 and J usage is TRBJ1-3; tentatively, D is TRBD1 (6 bases). V was pared by 3 bases and J by 2 bases, with 12 bases between. The CDR3 is 15 amino acids. Per germline, CDR1 SGHDT and CDR2 YYEEEE.

This chain connects TRBV6-6 to TRBJ1-4; no clear D. The CDR3 has 13 amino acids. The germline V gene has CDR1 MNHNY and CDR2 SVGAGI (reference sequence). The V end was cut by 6 bases, the J end by 4 bases, with 9 bases between. CDR3: CASRRAGNEKLFF. The DNA for the CDR3 is TGTGCCAGCAGGAGAGCTGGTAATGAAAAACTGTTTTTT.

J is TRBJ1-4 and V is TRBV27, with 10 positions matching TRBD1. The germline V gene has CDR1 MNHEY and CDR2 SMNVEV (reference sequence). V dropped 5 bases and J dropped 7; count of bases not matched to a gene: 10. The CDR3 consists of 16 residues. CDR3 sequence: CASSLQGTGESEKLFF. Written as DNA, the CDR3 is TGTGCCAGCAGTCTGCAGGGGACAGGGGAATCTGAAAAACTGTTTTTT.

V is TRBV9 and J is TRBJ2-3; 9 bases match TRBD1. With V trimmed by 4 bases and J by 4 bases, 7 bases remained unmatched. This CDR3 comprises 15 residues. Germline V gives CDR1 SGDLS, CDR2 YYNGEE. Here the CDR3 reads CASSPRTGEADTQYF. For the CDR3, the DNA is TGTGCCAGCAGCCCCCGGACAGGGGAGGCAGATACGCAGTATTTT.

The chain combines TRBV15 with TRBJ2-1; no clear D gene. CDR1 LNHNV and CDR2 YYDKDF come from the germline V gene (reference sequence). V lost 2 bases and J 1 base, leaving 12 bases between the germline ends. The CDR3 has 16 amino acids. The CDR3 region has the DNA TGTGCCACCAGCAGATACGACGACTTTTCCTACAATGAGCAGTTCTTC. Amino acid sequence: CATSRYDDFSYNEQFF.

The V and J genes are TRBV5-1 and TRBJ1-1; TRBD1 matches 7 bases. Trimming took 2 bases from V and 6 from J; bases not matched to a gene: 4. CDR3 size: 13 residues. Germline CDR1 is SGHRS and CDR2 is YFSETQ. Here the CDR3 DNA reads TGCGCCAGCAGCTTCCACAGGGGTTCTGAAGCTTTCTTT. Residues: CASSFHRGSEAFF. Filled out from reference TRBV5-1 and TRBJ1-1, the complete variable domain reads KAGVTQTPRYLIKTRGQQVTLSCSPISGHRSVSWYQQTPGQGLQFLFEYFSETQRNKGNFPGRFSGRQFSNSRSEMNVSTLELGDSALYLCASSFHRGSEAFFGQGTRLTVV.

V is TRBV2 and J is TRBJ1-5, with D unresolved. V lost 2 bases to trimming and J lost 0 bases, with 5 bases between them. Looked up from germline, CDR1 is SNHLY and CDR2 is FYNNEI. CDR3 length: 14 amino acids. The CDR3: CASSEMDSNQPQHF. The CDR3 DNA sequence: TGTGCCAGCAGTGAAATGGATAGCAATCAGCCCCAGCATTTT.